One T cell receptor beta chain is described in this entry. Germline CDR1 is SGHTA and CDR2 is FQGNSA. V lost 5 bases, J lost 2 bases, and 12 bases lay in between. The CDR3 is 14 residues long. The record originates from a study of blood T cell repertoires in COVID-19. Study background: The samples span acute and convalescent COVID-19 from the United States, Italy and Spain.

Measured with immunoSEQ multiplex PCR; TCRdb has only the in-frame clones, and not every one. The profile shows some 74,000 clones, roughly 80% of them singletons. What was sequenced was peripheral blood. The chain joins TRBV7-2 to TRBJ2-5, with D possibly TRBD2 on 6 matching bases. This clonotype was sampled from a woman older than 75 with active or convalescent COVID-19. The CDR3 bases are TGTGCCAGCAGCCAGAGCGGAGGGCAAGAGACCCAGTACTTC. Its protein product is CASSQSGGQETQYF.